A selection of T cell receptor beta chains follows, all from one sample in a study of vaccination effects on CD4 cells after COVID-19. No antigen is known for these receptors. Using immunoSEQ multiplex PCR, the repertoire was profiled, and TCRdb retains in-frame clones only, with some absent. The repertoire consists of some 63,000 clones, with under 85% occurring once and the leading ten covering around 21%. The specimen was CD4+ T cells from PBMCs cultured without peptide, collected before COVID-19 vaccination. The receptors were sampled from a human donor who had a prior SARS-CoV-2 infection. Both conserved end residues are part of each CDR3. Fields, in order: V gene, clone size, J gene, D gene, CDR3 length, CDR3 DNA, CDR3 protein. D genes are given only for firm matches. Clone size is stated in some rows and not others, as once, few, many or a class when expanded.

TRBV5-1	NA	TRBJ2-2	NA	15	TGCGCCAGCAGCTTGTCGGGAGCGAACACCGGGGAGCTGTTTTTT	CASSLSGANTGELFF
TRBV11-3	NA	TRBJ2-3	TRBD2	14	TGTGCCAGCAGCCGGACCAGCGGGGCAGATACGCAGTATTTT	CASSRTSGADTQYF
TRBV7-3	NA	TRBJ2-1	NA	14	TGTGCCAGCAGCCCGGGAAATACCTACAATGAGCAGTTCTTC	CASSPGNTYNEQFF
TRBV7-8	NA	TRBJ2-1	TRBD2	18	TGTGCCAGCAGCGAAGGGACTAGCGGGAGGGCCTGGGACAATGAGCAGTTCTTC	CASSEGTSGRAWDNEQFF
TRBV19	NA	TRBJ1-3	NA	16	TGTGCCAGTAGTATTGTGGGCAGAGCCTCTGGAAACACCATATATTTT	CASSIVGRASGNTIYF
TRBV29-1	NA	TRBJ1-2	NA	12	TGCAGCGCAGGACAGTCTAACTATGGCTACACCTTC	CSAGQSNYGYTF
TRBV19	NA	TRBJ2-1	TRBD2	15	TGTGCCAGTAGTATTGGAGCGGGGGGTTTCAATGAGCAGTTCTTC	CASSIGAGGFNEQFF
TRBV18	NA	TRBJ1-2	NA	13	TGTGCCAGCTCACCTAGTACAAACTATGGCTACACCTTC	CASSPSTNYGYTF
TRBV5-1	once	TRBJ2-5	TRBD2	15	TGCGCCAGCAGCTTCGGGACTAGCGGGAGTGAGACCCAGTACTTC	CASSFGTSGSETQYF
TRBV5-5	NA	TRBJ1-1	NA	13	TGTGCCAGCCAAACAGGGCCACACACTGAAGCTTTCTTT	CASQTGPHTEAFF
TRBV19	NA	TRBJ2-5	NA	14	TGTGCCAGTAGTGGCGACCTAGGAAGAGAGACCCAGTACTTC	CASSGDLGRETQYF
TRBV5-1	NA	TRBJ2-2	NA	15	TGCGCCAGCAGCCACGGGATCATGAACACCGGGGAGCTGTTTTTT	CASSHGIMNTGELFF
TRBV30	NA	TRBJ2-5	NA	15	TGTGCCTGGAGTCCCAGTCCGGGGTACCAAGAGACCCAGTACTTC	CAWSPSPGYQETQYF
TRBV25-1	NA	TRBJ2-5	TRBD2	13	TGTGCCAGCAGTATGCTCGGGGGGGAGACCCAGTACTTC	CASSMLGGETQYF
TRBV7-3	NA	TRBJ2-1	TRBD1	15	TGTGCCAGCAGCCTGACCGGGACAGGGGACGATGAGCAGTTCTTC	CASSLTGTGDDEQFF
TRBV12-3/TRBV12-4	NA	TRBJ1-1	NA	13	TGTGCCAGCAGTTTGCAGGGTGAAACTGAAGCTTTCTTT	CASSLQGETEAFF
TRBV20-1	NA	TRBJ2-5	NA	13	TGCAGTGCTAGTCGCGGACCCCTGGAGACCCAGTACTTC	CSASRGPLETQYF
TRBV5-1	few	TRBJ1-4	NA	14	TGCGCCAGCAGCCGAAACGACCCGAATGAAAAACTGTTTTTT	CASSRNDPNEKLFF
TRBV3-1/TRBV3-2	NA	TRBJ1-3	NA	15	TGTGCCAGCAGCCAGTGGGGCTACTCTGGAAACACCATATATTTT	CASSQWGYSGNTIYF
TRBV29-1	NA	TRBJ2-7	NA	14	TGCAGCGGGCGGTCGTCAGGGCCGACCTACGAGCAGTACTTC	CSGRSSGPTYEQYF
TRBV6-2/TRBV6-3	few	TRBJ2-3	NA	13	TGTGCCAGCAGTTACTATCGGGAGGATACGCAGTATTTT	CASSYYREDTQYF
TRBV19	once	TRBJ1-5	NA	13	TGTGCCACCACAGGAGATAGCAATCAGCCCCAGCATTTT	CATTGDSNQPQHF
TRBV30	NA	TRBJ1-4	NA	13	TGTGCCTGGAGTGACCTAACTAATGAAAAACTGTTTTTT	CAWSDLTNEKLFF
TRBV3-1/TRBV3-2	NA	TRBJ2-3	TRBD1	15	TGTGCCAGCAGCCAATGGACAGGCAGCACAGATACGCAGTATTTT	CASSQWTGSTDTQYF
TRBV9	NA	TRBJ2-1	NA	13	TGTGCCAGCAGCGTAGAGGAGCGGACGAAGCAGTTCTTC	CASSVEERTKQFF
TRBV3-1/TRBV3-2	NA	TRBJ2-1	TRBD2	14	TGTGCCAGCAGCCGACTAGCGGGAGAGGGAGAGCAGTTCTTC	CASSRLAGEGEQFF
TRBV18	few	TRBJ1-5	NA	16	TGTGCCAGCTCAGGATCGACGGGAATTAGCAATCAGCCCCAGCATTTT	CASSGSTGISNQPQHF
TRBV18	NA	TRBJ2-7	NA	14	TGTGCCAGCTCACTCAGGGGTCTTTTCTACGAGCAGTACTTC	CASSLRGLFYEQYF
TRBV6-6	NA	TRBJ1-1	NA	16	TGTGCCAGCAGTCACCGTGGCGCCAGGGGAGACACTGAAGCTTTCTTT	CASSHRGARGDTEAFF
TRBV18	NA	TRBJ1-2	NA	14	TGTGCCAGCTCACCCCGCGGCTCCAACTATGGCTACACCTTC	CASSPRGSNYGYTF
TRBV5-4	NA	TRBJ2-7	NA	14	TGTGCCAGCAGCCAAGGGTTTTTAGGCTACGAGCAGTACTTC	CASSQGFLGYEQYF
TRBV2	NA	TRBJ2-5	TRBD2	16	TGTGCCAGCAGCCAGACTAGCGGGAATGTCCAAGAGACCCAGTACTTC	CASSQTSGNVQETQYF
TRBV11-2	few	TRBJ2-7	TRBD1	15	TGTGCCAGCAGCCCGATCCGACAGGGGGCCTACGAGCAGTACTTC	CASSPIRQGAYEQYF
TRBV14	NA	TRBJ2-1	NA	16	TGTGCCAGCAGCCAGGTAGGGGGATACTCCTACAATGAGCAGTTCTTC	CASSQVGGYSYNEQFF
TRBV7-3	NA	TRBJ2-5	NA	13	TGTGCCAGCAGCCGAGGGGTCGGGGAGACCCAGTACTTC	CASSRGVGETQYF
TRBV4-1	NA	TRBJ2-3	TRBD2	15	TGCGCCAGCAGCCGCCTAGCGGGGGGGTTCGATACGCAGTATTTT	CASSRLAGGFDTQYF
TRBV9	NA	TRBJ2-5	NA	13	TGTGCCAGCAGCGTAAAGGGCCAAGAGACCCAGTACTTC	CASSVKGQETQYF
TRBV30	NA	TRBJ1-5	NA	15	TGTGCCTGGAGCGAACAGGTCCTTGGCAATCAGCCCCAGCATTTT	CAWSEQVLGNQPQHF
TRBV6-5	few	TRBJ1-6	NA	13	TGTGCCAGCATGAGGACGATACGGTCACCCCTCCACTTT	CASMRTIRSPLHF
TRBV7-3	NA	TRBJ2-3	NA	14	TGTGCCAGCAGTGCCCCGTCCATATCAGATACGCAGTATTTT	CASSAPSISDTQYF
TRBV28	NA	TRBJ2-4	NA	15	TGTGCCAGCAGTCCATTACGGGGGAGTGAGAACATTCAGTACTTC	CASSPLRGSENIQYF
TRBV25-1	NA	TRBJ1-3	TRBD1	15	TGTGCCAGCAGTGACACAGGGGGCAGTGGAAACACCATATATTTT	CASSDTGGSGNTIYF
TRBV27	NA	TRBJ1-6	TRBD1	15	TGTGCCAGCAGTTTCTACGACAGGGGTAATTCACCCCTCCACTTT	CASSFYDRGNSPLHF
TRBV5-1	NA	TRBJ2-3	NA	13	TGCGCCAGCAGCTTTAAGGCCCAAGATACGCAGTATTTT	CASSFKAQDTQYF
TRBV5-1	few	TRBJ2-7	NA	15	TGCGCCAGCAGCTTAAGACGATCTGGCTCCTACGAGCAGTACTTC	CASSLRRSGSYEQYF
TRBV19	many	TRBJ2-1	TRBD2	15	TGTGCCAGTAGCACCGGGACTAGCGGGGGGGGGAAGCAGTTCTTC	CASSTGTSGGGKQFF
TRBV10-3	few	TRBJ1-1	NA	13	TGTGCCATCAGACAGGGCATGAACACTGAAGCTTTCTTT	CAIRQGMNTEAFF
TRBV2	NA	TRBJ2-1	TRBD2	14	TGTGCCAGCAGTGGATACGGGAGGCTGGATGAGCAGTTCTTC	CASSGYGRLDEQFF
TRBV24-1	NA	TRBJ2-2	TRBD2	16	TGTGCCACCAGTGATTTAGGCGGGAGTCCCACCGGGGAGCTGTTTTTT	CATSDLGGSPTGELFF
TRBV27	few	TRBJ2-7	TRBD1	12	TGTGCCAGCAGTATCACCGGGACAGGGCCCCCGTTC	CASSITGTGPPF
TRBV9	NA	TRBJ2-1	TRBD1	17	TGTGCCAGCAGTGAATGGGGGGACAGGGGAGTCCCCAGGGAGCAGTTCTTC	CASSEWGDRGVPREQFF
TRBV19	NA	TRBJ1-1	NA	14	TGTGCCAGTAGTAAAGGGACCGAGAACACTGAAGCTTTCTTT	CASSKGTENTEAFF
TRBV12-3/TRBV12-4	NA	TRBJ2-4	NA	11	TGTGCCAGCAGTTCGCCGGGTCGTCAGTACTTC	CASSSPGRQYF
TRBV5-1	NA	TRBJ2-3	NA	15	TGCGCCAGCAGCTTGGCCTCTCCTAGCACAGATACGCAGTATTTT	CASSLASPSTDTQYF
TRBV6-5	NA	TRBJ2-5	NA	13	TGTGCCAGCAGAAGGACTATCCAAGAGACCCAGTACTTC	CASRRTIQETQYF
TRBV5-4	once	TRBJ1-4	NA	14	TGTGCCAGCAGCTTGGACGGGGATAATGAAAAACTGTTTTTT	CASSLDGDNEKLFF
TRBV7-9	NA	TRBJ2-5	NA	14	TGTGCCAGCAGCTTCCTCACTAGGACGCACTTAAAGTACTTC	CASSFLTRTHLKYF